Presented here are 5 T cell receptor beta chains from one specimen sequenced in a study of cytomegalovirus exposure and HLA in healthy donors. PCR primers comprised 60 Vbeta and 13 Jbeta primers. Data came from immunoSEQ multiplex PCR; TCRdb stores just in-frame clones and leaves some out. The sample gives some 85,000 clones, 76% of which show up once; around 1.4% is in the top ten. The sample consisted of PBMCs. The receptors originated from a male donor in good health and CMV-seronegative.

This clone has only one observation. One end of the junction varies from germline; a read error may be responsible. The chain carries TRBV7-2 and TRBJ2-5; D gene uncertain. In germline, CDR1 is SGHTA, CDR2 FQGNSA. The CDR3 covers 13 residues. CDR3 in DNA: TGTGCCAGCAGCTCCTCGCCCTGGTCATCTATGGACTTC. Translating it yields CASSSSPWSSMDF.

A few counts support this clone. V usage is TRBV2 and J usage is TRBJ1-1, with D hard to call. Per germline, CDR1 SNHLY and CDR2 FYNNEI. The CDR3 sequence is 15 residues long. Trimming removed 6 bases at V and 2 bases at J, with 16 bases between. CDR3 DNA: TGTGCCAGCAGACTAAGACCCAGCGACAACACTGAAGCTTTCTTT. It is translated as CASRLRPSDNTEAFF. Full variable domain (remainder filled in from reference TRBV2 and TRBJ1-1): EPEVTQTPSHQVTQMGQEVILRCVPISNHLYFYWYRQILGQKVEFLVSFYNNEISEKSEIFDDQFSVERPDGSNFTLKIRSTKLEDSAMYFCASRLRPSDNTEAFFGQGTRLTVV.

The chain has TRBV11-2 and TRBJ1-1; TRBD1 might be the D (5 bases). From germline, CDR1 is SGHAT and CDR2 FQNNGV. V gave up 4 bases and J gave up 1 base, with 7 bases separating them. The length of the CDR3 is 13 residues. CDR3 sequence: CASSYTGNTEAFF. In DNA, the CDR3 is TGTGCCAGCAGCTACACAGGGAACACTGAAGCTTTCTTT.

The rearrangement joins TRBV4-1 to TRBJ2-7; 10 bases agree with TRBD1. There are 12 residues in the CDR3. CDR1 and CDR2 (germline): MGHRA, YSYEKL. V lost 4 bases, J lost 13 bases, and 7 bases stayed unmatched. CDR3 coding DNA: TGCGCCAGCAGCCTGGGACAGGGGATAACCTACTTC. Translation: CASSLGQGITYF.

The chain couples TRBV6-1 to TRBJ1-5, with D perhaps matching TRBD1 (5 bases). Trimming pared 4 bases from V and 2 bases from J, leaving 9 bases between. This CDR3 spans 14 amino acids. Germline V gives CDR1 MNHNS, CDR2 SASEGT. As DNA, the CDR3 is TGTGCCAGCAGTGCGGACACAGGCAATCAGCCCCAGCATTTT. This codes for CASSADTGNQPQHF.